This entry lists 21 T cell receptor beta chains sequenced from one sample in a study of blood T cell repertoires in COVID-19. The table came from immunoSEQ multiplex PCR; TCRdb's copy has only in-frame clones and leaves some out. The profile shows over 85,000 clones, just under 85% of them singletons. Sample: peripheral blood. The receptor set was obtained from a man in his fifties or sixties with acute or convalescent COVID-19.

Written as DNA, the CDR3 is TGTGCCAGCAGCGTCCAAGACAGGGAAGCTAACTATGGCTACACCTTC. This codes for CASSVQDREANYGYTF. The chain couples TRBV11-3 to TRBJ1-2, with TRBD1 matching over 7 bases. CDR1 is SGHNT and CDR2 is YENEEA in the germline V gene. This CDR3 has 16 amino acids. After removal of 5 bases from V and 0 bases from J, the junction contained 9 bases not matched to a gene.

This clone is a singleton in its sample. The chain recombines TRBV7-8 with TRBJ2-1; 8 bases are shared with TRBD2. Germline assignment: CDR1 SGHVS and CDR2 FQNEAQ. This CDR3 comprises 17 residues. Trimming took 5 bases from V and 0 from J; bases not matched to a gene: 9. CDR3 amino acids: CASSPRGGGSSYNEQFF. CDR3 bases: TGTGCCAGCAGCCCAAGGGGCGGGGGGAGCTCCTACAATGAGCAGTTCTTC.

This sequence joins TRBV18 and TRBJ1-1, with D unclear. V lost 2 bases to trimming and J lost 3 bases, with 7 bases between them. Germline V gene lookup returns CDR1 KGHSH and CDR2 LQKENI. CDR3 length: 13 amino acids. CDR3 in amino acids: CASSPREYTEAFF. The CDR3 DNA sequence: TGTGCCAGCTCACCAAGAGAGTACACTGAAGCTTTCTTT. Full variable domain (outside the CDR3, taken from reference TRBV18 and TRBJ1-1): NAGVMQNPRHLVRRRGQEARLRCSPMKGHSHVYWYRQLPEEGLKFMVYLQKENIIDESGMPKERFSAEFPKEGPSILRIQQVVRGDSAAYFCASSPREYTEAFFGQGTRLTVV.

The J gene is TRBJ2-7, the V gene TRBV7-8; no firm D call. Germline V gives CDR1 SGHVS, CDR2 FQNEAQ. The CDR3 contains 12 residues. V was trimmed by 4 bases and J by 3 bases, leaving 7 bases between them. In DNA form, the CDR3 reads TGTGCCAGCAGCTCAGACATCTACGAGCAGTACTTC. Residues: CASSSDIYEQYF.

CDR3 sequence: CASSDDGLYGYTF. Written as DNA, the CDR3 is TGTGCCAGCAGCGATGACGGACTCTATGGCTACACCTTC. J is TRBJ1-2 and V is TRBV11-1, with D uncertain. V lost 5 bases and J 4 bases, leaving 11 bases between the germline ends. CDR3 size: 13 residues. Germline CDR1 and CDR2: SGHAT and FQDESV (reference sequence). Combining the CDR3 with reference TRBV11-1 and TRBJ1-2 gives the whole variable domain EAEVAQSPRYKITEKSQAVAFWCDPISGHATLYWYRQILGQGPELLVQFQDESVVDDSQLPKDRFSAERLKGVDSTLKIQPAELGDSAMYLCASSDDGLYGYTFGSGTRLTVV.

This chain joins TRBV4-3 and TRBJ2-7; D is unclear. V was cut by 0 bases and J by 4 bases, with 10 bases left in between. Looked up from germline, CDR1 is LGHNA and CDR2 is YSLEER. The CDR3 loop spans 14 amino acids. CDR3 in DNA: TGCGCCAGCAGCCAAGAAGCTGGGCCTTACGAGCAGTACTTC. This encodes CASSQEAGPYEQYF.

This chain joins TRBV2 and TRBJ1-6; 7 positions match TRBD1. The ends lost 6 bases at V and 7 bases at J; junction bases unmatched: 3. The CDR3 is 13 residues long. Germline-derived CDR1 and CDR2 are SNHLY and FYNNEI. CDR3 in DNA: TGTGCCAGCAGGGACAGGCTAAATTCACCCCTCCACTTT. Amino acid sequence: CASRDRLNSPLHF.

The chain uses TRBV19 and TRBJ1-5; D unresolved. From germline, CDR1 is LNHDA and CDR2 SQIVND (reference sequence). CDR3 length: 14 amino acids. V lost 5 bases and J 4 bases, leaving 12 bases between the germline ends. The CDR3 bases are TGTGCCAGTAGTTTCCGGATGGAGAATCAGCCCCAGCATTTT. Translating it yields CASSFRMENQPQHF.

The chain has TRBV24-1 and TRBJ1-6; 9 nucleotides align to TRBD1. The V and J ends lost 7 bases and 9 bases, in that order; junction bases with no gene match: 3. The V gene's germline CDR1 is KGHDR and CDR2 SFDVKD. The CDR3 covers 13 residues. CDR3 amino acids: CATRETGGSPLHF. The CDR3 DNA reads as TGTGCCACCAGAGAGACAGGGGGTTCACCCCTCCACTTT.

The CDR3 DNA is TGTGCCAGCAGCCCACAGGGCAAGACCGGCGGGTACGAGCAGTACTTC. Amino acids: CASSPQGKTGGYEQYF. The J gene is TRBJ2-7, the V gene TRBV2, with a weak D call TRBD1 (6 bases). The CDR3 has 16 amino acids. Germline CDR1 is SNHLY and CDR2 is FYNNEI. The V end lost 6 bases, the J end lost 4 bases, and 22 bases lay between the germline ends.

This rearrangement joins TRBV27 to TRBJ2-1; 8 bases are shared with TRBD2. There are 14 residues in the CDR3. In germline, CDR1 is MNHEY, CDR2 SMNVEV (reference sequence). V lost 4 bases and J lost 6; bases outside the gene matches: 5. The DNA of the CDR3 is TGTGCCAGCAGTTGGGGACTAGATAGCAATGAGCAGTTCTTC. As protein: CASSWGLDSNEQFF.

The chain combines TRBV18 with TRBJ1-1; D is perhaps TRBD1 (5 bases). Germline CDR1 KGHSH, CDR2 LQKENI. The CDR3 is 14 residues long. The ends were cut back, 3 bases at V and 5 bases at J, with 13 bases in the middle. As DNA, the CDR3 is TGTGCCAGCTCACCGGGACCGGGGGGGACTGAAGCTTTCTTT. Its protein is CASSPGPGGTEAFF.

The rearrangement links TRBV2 to TRBJ1-1, with D possibly matching TRBD1 (6 bases). The CDR3 consists of 14 residues. Per the germline V gene, CDR1 is SNHLY and CDR2 is FYNNEI. V was clipped by 5 bases and J by 1 base, with 11 bases between them. As DNA, the CDR3 is TGTGCCAGCAGTAAGGACAGAAGGAACACTGAAGCTTTCTTT. Protein: CASSKDRRNTEAFF.

The chain is built from TRBV11-3 and TRBJ2-1; 8 bases match TRBD2. The CDR3 spans 15 residues. CDR1 and CDR2 from the germline V gene are SGHNT and YENEEA. The junction had 1 base not matched to a gene; V was cut back by 0 bases and J by 3 bases. This CDR3 is CASSLETSGYNEQFF. The CDR3 region has the DNA TGTGCCAGCAGCTTAGAAACTAGCGGCTACAATGAGCAGTTCTTC. Full variable domain (outside the CDR3, taken from reference TRBV11-3 and TRBJ2-1): EAGVVQSPRYKIIEKKQPVAFWCNPISGHNTLYWYLQNLGQGPELLIRYENEEAVDDSQLPKDRFSAERLKGVDSTLKIQPAELGDSAVYLCASSLETSGYNEQFFGPGTRLTVL.

The chain couples TRBV29-1 to TRBJ2-7; D uncertain. Trimming cost V 4 bases and J 7 bases, with 11 bases left between them. CDR3 length: 11 residues. Germline V CDR1 and CDR2: SQVTM, ANQGSEA. The DNA for the CDR3 is TGCAGCGTTGCTGGTGCGGAAGAGCAGTACTTC. Translated: CSVAGAEEQYF.

The sample holds a few counts of this clone. This chain connects TRBV30 to TRBJ2-5, with TRBD1 as a possible D gene (7 bases). The V gene lost 2 bases and the J gene lost 3 bases, with 10 bases spanning the gap. Germline V gene lookup returns CDR1 GTSNPN and CDR2 SVGIG (reference sequence). This CDR3 has 13 amino acids. The CDR3 DNA reads as TGTGCCTGGAGTCGGGGGACAGAAGAGACCCAGTACTTC. Translated: CAWSRGTEETQYF.

The V and J genes are TRBV2 and TRBJ1-2, with D tentatively TRBD1 (5 bases). The CDR3 has 13 amino acids. The ends were cut back, 4 bases at V and 7 bases at J, with 13 bases in the middle. CDR1 is SNHLY and CDR2 is FYNNEI in the germline V gene. Here the CDR3 DNA reads TGTGCCAGCAGTGCAGACAGCTGGACTGGCTACACCTTC. It encodes CASSADSWTGYTF. The full variable domain, with the rest looked up from reference TRBV2 and TRBJ1-2, is EPEVTQTPSHQVTQMGQEVILRCVPISNHLYFYWYRQILGQKVEFLVSFYNNEISEKSEIFDDQFSVERPDGSNFTLKIRSTKLEDSAMYFCASSADSWTGYTFGSGTRLTVV.

This clone showed up just a few times. This chain links TRBV7-2 with TRBJ2-7; 7 bases are shared with TRBD2. The trim removed 2 bases at V and 4 bases at J, leaving 11 bases unmatched. Germline CDR1 and CDR2: SGHTA and FQGNSA. The CDR3 is made up of 16 amino acids. The CDR3 bases are TGTGCCAGCAGCTTAAGCTTGGGTTCTAGCGGATACGAGCAGTACTTC. This gives the protein CASSLSLGSSGYEQYF. The full variable domain, with the rest looked up from reference TRBV7-2 and TRBJ2-7, is GAGVSQSPSNKVTEKGKDVELRCDPISGHTALYWYRQSLGQGLEFLIYFQGNSAPDKSGLPSDRFSAERTGGSVSTLTIQRTQQEDSAVYLCASSLSLGSSGYEQYFGPGTRLTVT.

V gene TRBV19 combines with J gene TRBJ1-4; 8 bases match TRBD1. The CDR3 loop spans 16 amino acids. Germline V CDR1 and CDR2: LNHDA, SQIVND (reference sequence). After removal of 9 bases from V and 0 bases from J, the junction contained 9 bases not matched to a gene. The CDR3 sequence is CASQTQGAATNEKLFF. Here the CDR3 DNA reads TGTGCCAGCCAAACTCAGGGGGCCGCAACTAATGAAAAACTGTTTTTT.

V usage is TRBV5-1 and J usage is TRBJ2-1, with D tentatively TRBD2 (6 bases). Trimming took off 3 bases at V and 11 bases at J, with 24 bases between the two ends. This CDR3 region has 16 residues. CDR1 is SGHRS, CDR2 YFSETQ, per germline. The CDR3, as DNA: TGCGCCAGCAGCTGGACGGGATGGGGAGGCTTGGGGAAGCAGTTCTTC. It yields the protein CASSWTGWGGLGKQFF.

This chain joins TRBV5-1 and TRBJ2-1, with D perhaps TRBD2 (6 bases). The CDR3 runs to 15 residues. The germline CDR1 and CDR2 sequences are SGHRS and YFSETQ. The V end was cut by 4 bases, the J end by 8 bases, with 19 bases between. The CDR3 loop is CASSTGGTGSYEQFF. DNA for the CDR3: TGCGCCAGCAGCACCGGCGGGACGGGGTCCTATGAGCAGTTCTTC.